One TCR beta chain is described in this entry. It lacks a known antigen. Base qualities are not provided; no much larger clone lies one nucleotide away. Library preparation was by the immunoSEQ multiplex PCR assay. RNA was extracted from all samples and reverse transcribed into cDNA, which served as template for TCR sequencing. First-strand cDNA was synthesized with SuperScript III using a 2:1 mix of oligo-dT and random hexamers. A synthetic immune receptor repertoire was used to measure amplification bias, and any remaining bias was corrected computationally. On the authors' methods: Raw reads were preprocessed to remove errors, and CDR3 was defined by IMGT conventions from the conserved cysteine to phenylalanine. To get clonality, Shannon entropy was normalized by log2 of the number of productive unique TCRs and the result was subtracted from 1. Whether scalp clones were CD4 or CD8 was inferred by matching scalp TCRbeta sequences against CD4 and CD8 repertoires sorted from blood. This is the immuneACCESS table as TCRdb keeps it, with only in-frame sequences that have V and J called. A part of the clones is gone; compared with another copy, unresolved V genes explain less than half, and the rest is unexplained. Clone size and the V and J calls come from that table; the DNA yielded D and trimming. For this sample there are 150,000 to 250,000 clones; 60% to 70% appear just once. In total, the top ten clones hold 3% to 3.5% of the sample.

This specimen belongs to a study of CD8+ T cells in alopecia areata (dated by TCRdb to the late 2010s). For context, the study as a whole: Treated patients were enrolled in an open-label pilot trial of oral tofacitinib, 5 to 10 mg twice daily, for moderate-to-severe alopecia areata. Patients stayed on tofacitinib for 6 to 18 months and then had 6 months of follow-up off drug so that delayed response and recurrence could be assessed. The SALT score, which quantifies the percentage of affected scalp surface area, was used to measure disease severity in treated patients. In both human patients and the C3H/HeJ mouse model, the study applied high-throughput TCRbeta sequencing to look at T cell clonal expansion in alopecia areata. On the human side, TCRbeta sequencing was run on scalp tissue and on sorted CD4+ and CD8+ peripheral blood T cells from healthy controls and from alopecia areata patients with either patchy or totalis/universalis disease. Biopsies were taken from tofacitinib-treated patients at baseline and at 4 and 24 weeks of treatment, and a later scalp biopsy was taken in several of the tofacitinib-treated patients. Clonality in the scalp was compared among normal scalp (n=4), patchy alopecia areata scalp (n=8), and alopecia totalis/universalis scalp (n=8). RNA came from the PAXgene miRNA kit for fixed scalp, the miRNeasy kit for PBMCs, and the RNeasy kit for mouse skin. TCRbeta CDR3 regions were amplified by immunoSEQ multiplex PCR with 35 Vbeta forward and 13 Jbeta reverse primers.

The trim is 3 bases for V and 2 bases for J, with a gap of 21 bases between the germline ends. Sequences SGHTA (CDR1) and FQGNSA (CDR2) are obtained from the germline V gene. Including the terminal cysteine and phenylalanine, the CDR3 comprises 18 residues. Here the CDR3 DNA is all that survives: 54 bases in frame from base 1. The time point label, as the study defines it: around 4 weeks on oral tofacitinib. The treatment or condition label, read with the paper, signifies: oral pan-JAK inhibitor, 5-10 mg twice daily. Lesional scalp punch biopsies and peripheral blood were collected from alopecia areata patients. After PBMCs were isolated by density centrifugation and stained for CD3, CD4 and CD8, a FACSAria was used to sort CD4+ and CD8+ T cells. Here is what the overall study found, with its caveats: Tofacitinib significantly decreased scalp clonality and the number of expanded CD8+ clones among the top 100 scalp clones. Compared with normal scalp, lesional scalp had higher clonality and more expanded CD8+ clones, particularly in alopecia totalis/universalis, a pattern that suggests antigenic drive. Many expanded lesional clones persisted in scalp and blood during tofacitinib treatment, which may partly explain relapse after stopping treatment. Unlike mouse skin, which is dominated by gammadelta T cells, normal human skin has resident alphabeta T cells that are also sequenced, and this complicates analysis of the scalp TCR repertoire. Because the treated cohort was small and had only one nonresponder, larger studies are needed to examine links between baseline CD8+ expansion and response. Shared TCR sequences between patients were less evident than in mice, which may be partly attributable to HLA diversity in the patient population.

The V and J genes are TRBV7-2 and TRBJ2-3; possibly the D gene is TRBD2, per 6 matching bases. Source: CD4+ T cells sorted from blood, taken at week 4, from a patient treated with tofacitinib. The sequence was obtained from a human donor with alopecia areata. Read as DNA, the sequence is TGTGCCAGCAGCTTGCTGATTTGGGGCGGGGTAAACACAGATACGCAGTATTTT. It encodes CASSLLIWGGVNTDTQYF.